This T cell receptor (beta chain) came from a study of T-cell reconstitution after alpha-beta-depleted transplantation in children. The V gene's germline CDR1 is DFQATT and CDR2 SNEGSKA (reference sequence). This CDR3 region has 11 residues. This clonotype was counted only a few times. During its preparation, the TCRbeta library received unique molecular identifiers. MiXCR was run by TCRdb on the PCR reads, yielding one entry per CDR3 protein. This table has some 200,000 distinct CDR3 sequences, around 6.8% appearing once. The receptor's source is a human donor who donated a stem cell graft to a child with Wiskott-Aldrich syndrome. The specimen comprised PBMCs from the stem cell graft donor, sampled from the stem cell graft. The chain uses TRBV20-1 and TRBJ1-5; TRBD1 agrees at 9 bases. The tail of the sequence fits TRBJ1-3 better, so the J call may be wrong. The CDR3: CSATPGTGIYF. The CDR3 bases are TGCAGTGCTACCCCCGGGACAGGGATATATTTT.